The 12 T cell receptor beta chains given below trace back to one sample, sequenced in a study of Ad26.COV2.S vaccination and SARS-CoV-2 variants. Sequencing was performed with immunoSEQ multiplex PCR; in TCRdb, only in-frame clones are kept and a portion is missing. The profile covers about 400,000 clones, with approximately 90% appearing a single time and under 2% taken by the ten largest. Stated treatment: about 20 received Ad26.COV2.S at low or high dose, single or two shots; about 5 received placebo; per-sample allocation not given. The samples date from day 63 after the first vaccine or placebo injection. The sample in question was peripheral blood, obtained in a trial of Ad26.COV2.S vaccine versus placebo. The receptors here all came from a person between 18 and 59 years old who received the Ad26.COV2.S COVID-19 vaccine or a placebo.

V is TRBV29-1 and J is TRBJ1-3; D gene unclear. Germline CDR1 SQVTM, CDR2 ANQGSEA. The CDR3 covers 11 residues. V was cut by 2 bases and J by 4 bases, with 3 bases left in between. CDR3 amino acids: CSVELGNTIYF. The DNA for the CDR3 is TGCAGCGTTGAACTAGGAAACACCATATATTTT.

The chain employs TRBV5-6 and TRBJ2-7; possibly TRBD2 for D (6 bases). This CDR3 spans 15 amino acids. The germline V and J ends were trimmed by 5 bases and 2 bases, with 17 bases remaining between them. Germline V CDR1 and CDR2: SGHDT, YYEEEE. CDR3 loop: CASRGPREFAYEQYF. The CDR3 region has the DNA TGTGCCAGCAGGGGGCCACGGGAGTTCGCCTACGAGCAGTACTTC.

This clone was counted a single time. The rearrangement links TRBV7-9 to TRBJ2-1; D gene ambiguous. The germline gives CDR1 SEHNR, CDR2 FQNEAQ (reference sequence). V shed 10 bases and J shed 4 bases, with 17 bases lying between them. The CDR3 contains 14 residues. DNA of the CDR3: TGTGCCACCCTCGCTGAATATCTGTACAATGAGCAGTTCTTC. This codes for CATLAEYLYNEQFF.

This chain links TRBV15 with TRBJ2-7; TRBD2 matches at 14 bases. The CDR3 contains 17 residues. Looked up from germline, CDR1 is LNHNV and CDR2 is YYDKDF (reference sequence). With 1 base clipped from V and 3 bases from J, the junction kept 5 bases outside the gene matches. CDR3 residues: CATSRALGTSGSYEQYF. CDR3 coding DNA: TGTGCCACCAGCAGAGCCCTCGGGACTAGCGGGAGCTACGAGCAGTACTTC.

This clone was counted a single time. V gene TRBV13 combines with J gene TRBJ2-7; 10 bases match TRBD2. The V gene end was trimmed by 4 bases and the J gene end by 4 bases; junction bases not matched to a gene: 4. The CDR3 extends over 14 amino acids. Germline CDR1 and CDR2: PRHDT and FYEKMQ (reference sequence). This CDR3 reads CASSSGLAAYEQYF. The CDR3, as DNA: TGTGCCAGCAGCTCTGGACTAGCGGCTTACGAGCAGTACTTC.

The CDR3 loop is CASRDSMNTEAFF. DNA for the CDR3: TGTGCCAGCAGGGACAGCATGAACACTGAAGCTTTCTTT. The chain couples TRBV28 to TRBJ1-1; tentatively, D is TRBD1 (6 bases). The CDR3 is made up of 13 amino acids. V was trimmed by 6 bases and J by 0 bases, leaving 8 bases between them. Germline CDR1 MDHEN, CDR2 SYDVKM.

The V gene is TRBV27, the J gene TRBJ2-7, with D possibly matching TRBD2 (5 bases). The V and J ends lost 3 bases and 0 bases respectively, with 15 bases between them. CDR1 is MNHEY, CDR2 SMNVEV, per germline (reference sequence). There are 16 residues in the CDR3. CDR3 in DNA: TGTGCCAGCAGTTTTAGAGCGGAGATCAGCTCCTACGAGCAGTACTTC. As protein: CASSFRAEISSYEQYF.

The CDR3 region has the DNA TGTGCCAGCAGCCAATGGGGGACTCCTGGCACAGATACGCAGTATTTT. Its protein is CASSQWGTPGTDTQYF. V is TRBV4-2 and J is TRBJ2-3; perhaps TRBD2 as D (6 bases). This CDR3 region has 16 residues. Per the germline V gene, CDR1 is LGHNA and CDR2 is YNFKEQ. Trimming took off 2 bases at V and 1 base at J, with 13 bases between the two ends.

V is TRBV15 and J is TRBJ2-1; D not certain. This CDR3 has 13 residues. Germline loops: CDR1 LNHNV, CDR2 YYDKDF (reference sequence). V lost 1 base and J lost 9, with 10 bases in between. CDR3: CATSRGGTTEQFF. Written as DNA, the CDR3 is TGTGCCACCAGCAGAGGAGGTACCACTGAGCAGTTCTTC. The whole variable domain, remainder taken from reference TRBV15 and TRBJ2-1, is DAMVIQNPRYQVTQFGKPVTLSCSQTLNHNVMYWYQQKSSQAPKLLFHYYDKDFNNEADTPDNFQSRRPNTSFCFLDIRSPGLGDTAMYLCATSRGGTTEQFFGPGTRLTVL.

The J gene is TRBJ1-6, the V gene TRBV2, with D hard to call. The germline V and J ends were trimmed by 6 bases and 7 bases, with 10 bases remaining between them. This CDR3 is built from 13 residues. Per the germline V gene, CDR1 is SNHLY and CDR2 is FYNNEI. CDR3 bases: TGTGCCAGCAGGTGGGAGGTAAATTCACCCCTCCACTTT. Translating gives CASRWEVNSPLHF.

V usage is TRBV28 and J usage is TRBJ1-2; 7 positions match TRBD1. With V trimmed by 6 bases and J by 5 bases, 12 bases remained unmatched. Germline values: CDR1 MDHEN, CDR2 SYDVKM. CDR3 length equals 15 residues. CDR3 DNA sequence: TGTGCCAGCAGGTCGCCACAGGGGTTCTTTTATGGCTACACCTTC. This codes for CASRSPQGFFYGYTF.

The J gene is TRBJ2-6, the V gene TRBV6-5, with unresolved D. The germline V gene encodes CDR1 MNHEY and CDR2 SVGAGI. The V and J ends lost 2 bases and 2 bases respectively, with 7 bases between them. This CDR3 is 15 amino acids long. CDR3 sequence (DNA): TGTGCCAGCAGTTACGAGTTCACTGGGGCCAACGTCCTGACTTTC. This encodes CASSYEFTGANVLTF.